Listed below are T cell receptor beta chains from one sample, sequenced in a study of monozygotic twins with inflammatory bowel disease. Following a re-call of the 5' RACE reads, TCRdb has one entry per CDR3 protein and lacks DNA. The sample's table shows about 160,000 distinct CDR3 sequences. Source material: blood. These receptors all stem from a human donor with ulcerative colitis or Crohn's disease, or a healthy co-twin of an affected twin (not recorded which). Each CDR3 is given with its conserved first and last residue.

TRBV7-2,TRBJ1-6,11,CASSLSPPLHF
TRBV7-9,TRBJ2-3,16,CASSLAAGTDTDTQYF
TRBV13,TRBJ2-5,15,CASSTRATVEETQYF
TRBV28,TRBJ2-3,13,CASRGRVTDTQYF
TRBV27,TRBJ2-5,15,CASSGAAATQETQYF
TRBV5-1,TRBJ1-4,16,CASSLEQGGTNEKLFF
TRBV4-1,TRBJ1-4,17,CASMDLNLIPRGEKLFF
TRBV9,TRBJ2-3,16,CASSRFLAGDTDTQYF
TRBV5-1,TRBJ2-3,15,CASSLAPGGTDTQYF
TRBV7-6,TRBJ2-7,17,CASSLAPGSPSSYEQYF
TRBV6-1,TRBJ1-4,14,CASSSSATNENLFF
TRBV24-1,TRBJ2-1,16,CATSDPTPTGYNEQFF
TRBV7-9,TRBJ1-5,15,CASSEGQEVNQPQHF
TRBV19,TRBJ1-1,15,CAIKGRSGVNTEAFF
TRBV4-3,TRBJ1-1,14,CASSQMGWNTEAFF
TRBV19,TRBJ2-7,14,CASSVDSTVNEQYF
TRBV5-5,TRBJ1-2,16,CASSIYSGQGMDGYTF
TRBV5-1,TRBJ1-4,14,CASSSAGAYEKLFF
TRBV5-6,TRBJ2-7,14,CASSFRDSVYEQYF
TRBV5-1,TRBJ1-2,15,CASSLVTATNYGYTF
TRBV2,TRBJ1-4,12,CATQGDNEKLFF
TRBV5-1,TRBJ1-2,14,CASSPREGAHGYTF
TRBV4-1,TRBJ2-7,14,CASSQDTGNYEQYF
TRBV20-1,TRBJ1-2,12,CSASSGHDGYTF
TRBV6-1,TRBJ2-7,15,CASSQYRGLRDEQYF
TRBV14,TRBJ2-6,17,CASSQSPPGAGANVLTF
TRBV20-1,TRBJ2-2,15,CSAYPGQGTTGELFF
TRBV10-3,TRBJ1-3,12,CAIGPTGNTIYF
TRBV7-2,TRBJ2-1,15,CASSLGSGREYEQFF
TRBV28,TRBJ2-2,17,CASSRWRRDPLTGELFF
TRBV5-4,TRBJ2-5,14,CARSLRGSWETQYF
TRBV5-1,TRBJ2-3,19,CASSFGATGGVGSPDTQYF
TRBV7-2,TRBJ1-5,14,CASSLGTFNQPQHF
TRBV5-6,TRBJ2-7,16,CASSFLTGLLGNEQYF
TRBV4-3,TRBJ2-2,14,CASSQDLSSRELFF
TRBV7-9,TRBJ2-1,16,CASSLARGPAHNEQFF
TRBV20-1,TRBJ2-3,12,CSASLGVDTQYF
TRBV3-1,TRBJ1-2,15,CASRRDSTWDYGYTF
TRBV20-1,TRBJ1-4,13,CSAEGQRNEKLFF
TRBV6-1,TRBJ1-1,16,CASSPIGQGASTEAFF